This passage covers 6 T cell receptor beta chains from one sample sequenced in a study of blood T cell repertoires in COVID-19. TCRdb keeps only in-frame clones here, not all; method: immunoSEQ multiplex PCR. The data hold roughly 260,000 clones, with 70% to 90% observed a single time. What was sequenced was peripheral blood. The receptors here all came from a woman aged 45-65 years with acute or convalescent COVID-19.

This sequence joins TRBV21-1 and TRBJ2-3; the table's D call of TRBD1 was not tested on the DNA. TRBV21-1 is deemed a pseudogene. The CDR3 has 15 residues. The CDR3 DNA follows: TGTGCCAGCAGGGTAGCCGACAGGGGTACAGATACGCAGTATTTT. The encoded protein is CASRVADRGTDTQYF.

This clone appeared a single time. V gene TRBV7-9 combines with J gene TRBJ1-4; TRBD1 matches 8 bases. Unmatched junction bases numbered 2, after V lost 0 bases and J lost 5 bases. This CDR3 is 15 amino acids long. From germline, CDR1 is SEHNR and CDR2 FQNEAQ (reference sequence). CDR3 protein: CASSLAPGGNEKLFF. In DNA, the CDR3 is TGTGCCAGCAGCTTAGCGCCAGGGGGCAATGAAAAACTGTTTTTT.

This chain links TRBV28 with TRBJ2-7, with D perhaps matching TRBD2 (6 bases). This CDR3 is 13 amino acids long. The V gene's germline CDR1 is MDHEN and CDR2 SYDVKM. Trimming left V 3 bases short and J 2 bases short, with 8 bases between. The DNA of the CDR3 is TGTGCCAGCAGTTTTGGAGGGACCTACGAGCAGTACTTC. Amino acids: CASSFGGTYEQYF. Based on the CDR3 plus reference TRBV28 and TRBJ2-7, the full variable domain is DVKVTQSSRYLVKRTGEKVFLECVQDMDHENMFWYRQDPGLGLRLIYFSYDVKMKEKGDIPEGYSVSREKKERFSLILESASTNQTSMYLCASSFGGTYEQYFGPGTRLTVT.

J is TRBJ2-1 and V is TRBV7-3; 8 nucleotides line up with TRBD2. After removal of 2 bases from V and 5 bases from J, the junction contained 14 bases not matched to a gene. The CDR3 runs to 18 residues. Germline-derived CDR1 and CDR2 are SGHTA and FQGTGA. CDR3 protein: CASSLVGLAGFINNEQFF. The CDR3 nucleotides are TGTGCCAGCAGCTTAGTTGGGCTAGCGGGCTTTATAAACAATGAGCAGTTCTTC.

V usage is TRBV3-1 (or the pseudogene TRBV3-2) and J usage is TRBJ1-1; 12 bases are a match to TRBD1. Germline values: CDR1 LGHDT, CDR2 YNNKEL (reference sequence). Unmatched junction bases numbered 3, after V lost 3 bases and J lost 10 bases. This CDR3 is built from 13 residues. Here the CDR3 reads CASSQGQGARAFF. The CDR3 DNA sequence: TGTGCCAGCAGCCAGGGACAGGGGGCACGAGCTTTCTTT.

V usage is TRBV4-2 and J usage is TRBJ2-7, with TRBD2 matching over 14 bases. The germline CDR1 and CDR2 sequences are LGHNA and YNFKEQ. Unmatched junction bases numbered 7, after V lost 0 bases and J lost 3 bases. There are 18 residues in the CDR3. This CDR3 is CASSQDGLAGGGSYEQYF. The CDR3, as DNA: TGTGCCAGCAGCCAAGATGGACTAGCGGGAGGTGGGAGCTACGAGCAGTACTTC.